Included here is one TCR beta chain sequence, with context. Antigen unknown. The source of the sample is a study of a mutant IDH1 vaccine in newly diagnosed glioma. Study-wide context: Patients got their first vaccination 4-6 weeks after radiotherapy alone, or with temozolomide cycles. Sex distribution of treated patients was approximately 60% male and about 38% female; mean age was roughly 37 years. Most patients had radiochemotherapy with temozolomide before enrollment; others had one alone.

Findings and limits, study-wide: Altogether, approximately 93% of patients exhibited vaccine-induced immune responses.

Specified time point: week 23, last vaccination. Vaccinated patients received 300 ug of mutant IDH1 20-mer peptide per dose, with topical imiquimod. The assay was immunoSEQ multiplex PCR, and TCRdb's table has in-frame clones only and misses some. The sample has just over 80,000 clones, approximately 85% seen once; the top ten hold approximately 2.1%. This clonotype was sampled from a young man with glioma. Some clones in this sample may be carry-over from other donors' samples. The sequenced sample was PBMCs, obtained from a glioma patient whose treatment included an IDH1 peptide vaccine.

Written as DNA, the CDR3 is TGCAGCGTTGAAGATCGGGGCAGGGGGAACTATGGCTACACCTTC. It is translated as CSVEDRGRGNYGYTF. The V and J genes are TRBV29-1 and TRBJ1-2; 7 bases match TRBD1. The V segment lost 0 bases and the J segment 2 bases; nucleotides outside the gene matches: 6. The CDR3 runs 15 residues. Germline loops: CDR1 SQVTM, CDR2 ANQGSEA.